Sequencing of this T cell receptor beta chain was carried out in a study of technical replicates of blood from a handful of donors. The CDR3 is 16 residues long. Trimming pared 2 bases from V and 0 bases from J, leaving 11 bases between. CDR1 and CDR2 (germline): MGHRA, YSYEKL. Here immunoSEQ multiplex PCR was the method, and the copy in TCRdb shows in-frame clones only, minus some. The repertoire holds some 62,000 clones, with around 87% as singletons. Sequenced input: PBMCs. This clonotype originated in a human donor in good health. Some clones in this sample may be carry-over from other donors' samples. The V gene is TRBV4-1, the J gene TRBJ2-1; D not resolved. The CDR3 nucleotides are TGCGCCAGCAGCCAATTAGACATACTCTCCTACAATGAGCAGTTCTTC. This sequence encodes CASSQLDILSYNEQFF.